This T cell receptor (beta chain) was obtained from a study of T cells after yellow fever vaccination. Findings and limits, study-wide: Post-booster samples contained most primary-vaccination clones (about 96% CD4, about 90% CD8). A small proportion of clonotypes was detected in both the CD4 and CD8 compartments. Though it reached lower strength, the secondary response hit its peak faster, day 5 versus 15.

Per the germline V gene, CDR1 is DFQATT and CDR2 is SNEGSKA (reference sequence). Trimming took 0 bases from V and 7 from J; bases not matched to a gene: 12. CDR3 length: 15 residues. Universal primer sites and UMIs were introduced during 5'RACE template-switching synthesis of TCR cDNA. MiXCR was run by TCRdb on the 5' RACE reads, yielding one entry per CDR3 protein. This sample has just under 600,000 distinct CDR3 sequences, with less than 15% found just once. As to this clonotype: The antigen is not known.

The sequence was obtained from a man aged 25-40 years who received the YFV17D yellow fever vaccine. The rearrangement links TRBV20-1 to TRBJ2-7; 7 bases agree with TRBD2. The specimen comprised PBMCs, sampled on the day of the yellow fever booster vaccination. CDR3 nucleotide sequence: TGCAGTGCTAGAGATACTAGCGAAAATCTCGTGGAGCAGTACTTC. Encoded protein: CSARDTSENLVEQYF.